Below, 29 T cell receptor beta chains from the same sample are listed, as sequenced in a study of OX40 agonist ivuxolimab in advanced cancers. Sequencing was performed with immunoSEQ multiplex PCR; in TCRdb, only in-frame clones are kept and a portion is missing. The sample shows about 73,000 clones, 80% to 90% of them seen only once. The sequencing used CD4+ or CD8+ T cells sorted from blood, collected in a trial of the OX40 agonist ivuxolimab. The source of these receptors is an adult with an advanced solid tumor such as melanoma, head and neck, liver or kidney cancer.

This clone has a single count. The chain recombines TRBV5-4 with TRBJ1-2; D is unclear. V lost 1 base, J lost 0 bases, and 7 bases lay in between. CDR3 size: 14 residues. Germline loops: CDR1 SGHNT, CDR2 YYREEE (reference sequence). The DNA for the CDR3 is TGTGCCAGCAGCTTGTTTAAAGCTAACTATGGCTACACCTTC. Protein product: CASSLFKANYGYTF.

CDR3 DNA: TGTGCCAGCAGCCCCCACGGCGGCGGCGCAGAGACCCAGTACTTC. Translated, it gives CASSPHGGGAETQYF. The chain recombines TRBV9 with TRBJ2-5; no reliable D call. V lost 4 bases and J lost 4, with 17 bases in between. Germline assignment: CDR1 SGDLS and CDR2 YYNGEE. This CDR3 spans 15 amino acids.

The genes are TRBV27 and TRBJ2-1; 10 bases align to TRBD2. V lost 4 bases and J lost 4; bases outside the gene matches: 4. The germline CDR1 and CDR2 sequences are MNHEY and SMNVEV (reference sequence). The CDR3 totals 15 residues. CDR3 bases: TGTGCCAGCAGTTCGGGACTAGCGCAGTACAATGAGCAGTTCTTC. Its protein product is CASSSGLAQYNEQFF.

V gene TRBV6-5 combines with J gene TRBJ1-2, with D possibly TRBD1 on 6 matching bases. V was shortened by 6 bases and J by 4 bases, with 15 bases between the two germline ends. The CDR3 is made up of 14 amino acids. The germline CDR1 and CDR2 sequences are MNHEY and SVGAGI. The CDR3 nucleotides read TGTGCCAGCAGCCGGACAGCCGCTGCCTATGGCTACACCTTC. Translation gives CASSRTAAAYGYTF.

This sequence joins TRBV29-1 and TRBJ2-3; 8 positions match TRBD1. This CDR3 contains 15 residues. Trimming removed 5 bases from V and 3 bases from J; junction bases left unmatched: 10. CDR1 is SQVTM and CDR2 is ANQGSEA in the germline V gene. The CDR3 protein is CSVTRTGTLTDTQYF. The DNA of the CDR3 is TGCAGCGTTACAAGGACAGGGACCCTTACAGATACGCAGTATTTT.

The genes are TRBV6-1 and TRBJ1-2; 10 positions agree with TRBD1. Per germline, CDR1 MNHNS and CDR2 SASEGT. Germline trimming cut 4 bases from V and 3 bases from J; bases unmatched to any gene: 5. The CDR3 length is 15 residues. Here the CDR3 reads CASSGQGATDYGYTF. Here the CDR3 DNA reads TGTGCCAGCAGTGGACAGGGGGCGACCGACTATGGCTACACCTTC.

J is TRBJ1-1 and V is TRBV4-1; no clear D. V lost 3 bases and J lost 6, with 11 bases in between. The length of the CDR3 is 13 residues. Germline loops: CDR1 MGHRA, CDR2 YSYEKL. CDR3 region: CASSQWRRAEAFF. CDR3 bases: TGCGCCAGCAGCCAGTGGCGAAGGGCTGAAGCTTTCTTT.

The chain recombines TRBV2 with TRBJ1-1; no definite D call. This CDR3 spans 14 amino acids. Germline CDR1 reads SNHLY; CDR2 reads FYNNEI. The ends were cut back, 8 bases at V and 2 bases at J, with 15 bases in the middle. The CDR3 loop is CASLRGRLNTEAFF. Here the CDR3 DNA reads TGTGCCAGCCTCCGAGGGCGTCTTAACACTGAAGCTTTCTTT.

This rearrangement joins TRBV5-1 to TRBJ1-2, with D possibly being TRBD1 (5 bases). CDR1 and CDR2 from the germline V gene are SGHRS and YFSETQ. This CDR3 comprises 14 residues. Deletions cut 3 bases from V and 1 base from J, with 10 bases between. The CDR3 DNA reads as TGCGCCAGCAGCTGGGACCTAAATAACTATGGCTACACCTTC. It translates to CASSWDLNNYGYTF.

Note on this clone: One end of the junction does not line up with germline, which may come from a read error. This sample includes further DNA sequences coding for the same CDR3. The CDR3 region is CASRIAGTDTQYF. CDR3 sequence (DNA): TGTGCCAGTAGAATAGCGGGAACAGATACGCAGTATTTT. The genes are TRBV19 and TRBJ2-3, with 8 bases aligning to TRBD2. This CDR3 contains 13 residues. Germline CDR1 LNHDA, CDR2 SQIVND (reference sequence).

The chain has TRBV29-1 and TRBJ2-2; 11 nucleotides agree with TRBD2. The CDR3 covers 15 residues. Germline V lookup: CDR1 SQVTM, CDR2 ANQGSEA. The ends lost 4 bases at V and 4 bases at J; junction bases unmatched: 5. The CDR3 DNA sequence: TGCAGCGTTGGTTTTAGCGGGAGGGTCACCGGGGAGCTGTTTTTT. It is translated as CSVGFSGRVTGELFF.

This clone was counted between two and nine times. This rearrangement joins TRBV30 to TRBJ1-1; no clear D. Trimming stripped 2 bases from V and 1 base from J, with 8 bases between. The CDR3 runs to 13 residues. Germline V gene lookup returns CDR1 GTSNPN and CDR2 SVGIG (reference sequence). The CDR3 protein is CAWSLSENTEAFF. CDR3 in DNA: TGTGCCTGGAGTTTGTCAGAGAACACTGAAGCTTTCTTT.

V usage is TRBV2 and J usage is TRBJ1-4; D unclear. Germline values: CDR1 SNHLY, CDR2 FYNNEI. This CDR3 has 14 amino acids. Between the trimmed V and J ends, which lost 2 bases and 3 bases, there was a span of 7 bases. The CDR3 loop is CASSETAANEKLFF. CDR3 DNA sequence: TGTGCCAGCAGTGAAACGGCAGCTAATGAAAAACTGTTTTTT.

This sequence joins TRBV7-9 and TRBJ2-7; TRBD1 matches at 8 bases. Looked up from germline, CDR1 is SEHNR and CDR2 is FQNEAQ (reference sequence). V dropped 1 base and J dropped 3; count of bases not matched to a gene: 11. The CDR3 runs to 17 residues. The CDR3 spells CASSLEQGGWRIYEQYF. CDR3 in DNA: TGTGCCAGCAGCTTAGAACAGGGGGGATGGCGGATCTACGAGCAGTACTTC.

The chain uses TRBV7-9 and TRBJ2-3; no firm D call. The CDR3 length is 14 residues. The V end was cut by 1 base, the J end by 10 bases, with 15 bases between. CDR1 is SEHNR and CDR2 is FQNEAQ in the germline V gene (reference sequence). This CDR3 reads CASSLVFNLGAQYF. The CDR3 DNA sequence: TGTGCCAGCAGCTTAGTGTTCAATCTCGGTGCGCAGTATTTT.

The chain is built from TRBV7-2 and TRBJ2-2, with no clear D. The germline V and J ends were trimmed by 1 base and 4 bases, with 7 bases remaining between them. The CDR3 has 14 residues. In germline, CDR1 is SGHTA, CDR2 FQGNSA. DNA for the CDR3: TGTGCCAGCAGCTTAGGGCTATCCACCGGGGAGCTGTTTTTT. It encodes CASSLGLSTGELFF.

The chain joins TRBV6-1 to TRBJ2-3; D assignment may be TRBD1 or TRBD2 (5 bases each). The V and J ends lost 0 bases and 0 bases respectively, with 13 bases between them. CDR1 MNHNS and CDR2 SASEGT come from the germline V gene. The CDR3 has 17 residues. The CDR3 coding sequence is TGTGCCAGCAGTGAAGCGCTTGGGACGGATAGCACAGATACGCAGTATTTT. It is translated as CASSEALGTDSTDTQYF.

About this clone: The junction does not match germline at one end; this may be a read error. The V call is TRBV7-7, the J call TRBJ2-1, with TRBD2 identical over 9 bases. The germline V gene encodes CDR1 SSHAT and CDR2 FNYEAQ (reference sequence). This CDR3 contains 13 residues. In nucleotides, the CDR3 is TGTGCTAGCAGCGGGAGTAGCGGGGGCTCACAGTTCTTC. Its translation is CASSGSSGGSQFF.

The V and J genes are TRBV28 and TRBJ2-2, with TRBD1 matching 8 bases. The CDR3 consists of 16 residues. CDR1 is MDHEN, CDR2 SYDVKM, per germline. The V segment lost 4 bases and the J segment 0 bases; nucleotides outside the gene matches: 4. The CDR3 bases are TGTGCCAGCAGTTATCAGGGGGCCGCGAACACCGGGGAGCTGTTTTTT. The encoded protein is CASSYQGAANTGELFF.

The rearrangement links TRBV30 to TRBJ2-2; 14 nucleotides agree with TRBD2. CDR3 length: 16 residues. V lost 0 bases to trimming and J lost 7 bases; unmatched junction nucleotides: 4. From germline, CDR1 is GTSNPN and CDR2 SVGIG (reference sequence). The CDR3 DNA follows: TGTGCCTGGAGTGTACTGGGACTAGCGGGAGTCGGGGAGCTGTTTTTT. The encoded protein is CAWSVLGLAGVGELFF.

The CDR3 DNA reads TGTGCCAGCTCCAGTAGCGATGACGAAAAACTGTTTTTT. The encoded protein is CASSSSDDEKLFF. The chain is built from TRBV6-1 and TRBJ1-4; D is ambiguous. The CDR3 runs to 13 residues. Between the trimmed V and J ends, which lost 8 bases and 8 bases, there was a span of 15 bases. Germline V gene lookup returns CDR1 MNHNS and CDR2 SASEGT.

Here the CDR3 reads CASSPPGGSDTQYF. In DNA form, the CDR3 reads TGCGCCAGCAGCCCACCAGGTGGGTCAGATACGCAGTATTTT. The chain uses TRBV5-1 and TRBJ2-3; no clear D gene. V shed 4 bases and J shed 4 bases, with 13 bases lying between them. This CDR3 has 14 amino acids. Germline V gives CDR1 SGHRS, CDR2 YFSETQ.

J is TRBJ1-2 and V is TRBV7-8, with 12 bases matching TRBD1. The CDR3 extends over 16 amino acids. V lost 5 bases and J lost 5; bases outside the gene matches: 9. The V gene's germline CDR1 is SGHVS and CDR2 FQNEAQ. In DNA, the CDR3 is TGTGCCAGCAGCGAAATACCGGGACAGGGGGCTTATGGCTACACCTTC. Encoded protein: CASSEIPGQGAYGYTF.

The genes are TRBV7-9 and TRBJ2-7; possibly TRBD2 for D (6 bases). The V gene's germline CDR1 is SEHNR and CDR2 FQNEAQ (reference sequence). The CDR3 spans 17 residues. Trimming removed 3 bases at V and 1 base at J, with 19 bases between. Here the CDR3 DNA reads TGTGCCAGCAGCTTTTCGGGGGTAGGGGTCGTTTCCTACGAGCAGTACTTC. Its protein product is CASSFSGVGVVSYEQYF.

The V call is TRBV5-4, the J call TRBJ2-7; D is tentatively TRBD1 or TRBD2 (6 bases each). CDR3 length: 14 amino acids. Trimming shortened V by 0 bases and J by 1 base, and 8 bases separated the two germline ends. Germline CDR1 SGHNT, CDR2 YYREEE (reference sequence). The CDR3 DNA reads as TGTGCCAGCAGCTTGGAGGGGGGTTCCTACGAGCAGTACTTC. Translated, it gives CASSLEGGSYEQYF. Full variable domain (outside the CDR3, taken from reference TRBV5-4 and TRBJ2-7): ETGVTQSPTHLIKTRGQQVTLRCSSQSGHNTVSWYQQALGQGPQFIFQYYREEENGRGNFPPRFSGLQFPNYSSELNVNALELDDSALYLCASSLEGGSYEQYFGPGTRLTVT.

The CDR3: CASSLGVLAGRNEQFF. DNA of the CDR3: TGTGCCAGCAGCTTAGGAGTCCTAGCGGGAAGAAATGAGCAGTTCTTC. The J gene is TRBJ2-1, the V gene TRBV11-2; 9 bases are shared with TRBD2. The CDR3 has 16 residues. V lost 1 base, J lost 7 bases, and 8 bases stayed unmatched. CDR1 and CDR2 (germline): SGHAT, FQNNGV.

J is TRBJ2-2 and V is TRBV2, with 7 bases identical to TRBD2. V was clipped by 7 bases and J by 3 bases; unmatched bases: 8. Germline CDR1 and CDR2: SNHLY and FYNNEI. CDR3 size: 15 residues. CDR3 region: CASTESGVYTGELFF. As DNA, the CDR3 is TGTGCCAGCACGGAAAGCGGGGTATACACCGGGGAGCTGTTTTTT.

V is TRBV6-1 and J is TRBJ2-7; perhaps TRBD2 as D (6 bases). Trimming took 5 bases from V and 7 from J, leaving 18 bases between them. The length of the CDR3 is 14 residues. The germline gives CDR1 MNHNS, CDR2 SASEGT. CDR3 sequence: CASSLKGLGFEQYF. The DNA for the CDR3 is TGTGCCAGCAGTCTAAAGGGACTGGGGTTTGAGCAGTACTTC.

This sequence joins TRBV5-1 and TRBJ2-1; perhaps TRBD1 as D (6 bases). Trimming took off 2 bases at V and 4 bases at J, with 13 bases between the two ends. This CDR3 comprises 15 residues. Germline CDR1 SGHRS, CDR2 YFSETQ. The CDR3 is CASSLGTGIYNEQFF. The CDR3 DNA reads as TGCGCCAGCAGCTTAGGTACAGGGATATACAATGAGCAGTTCTTC.